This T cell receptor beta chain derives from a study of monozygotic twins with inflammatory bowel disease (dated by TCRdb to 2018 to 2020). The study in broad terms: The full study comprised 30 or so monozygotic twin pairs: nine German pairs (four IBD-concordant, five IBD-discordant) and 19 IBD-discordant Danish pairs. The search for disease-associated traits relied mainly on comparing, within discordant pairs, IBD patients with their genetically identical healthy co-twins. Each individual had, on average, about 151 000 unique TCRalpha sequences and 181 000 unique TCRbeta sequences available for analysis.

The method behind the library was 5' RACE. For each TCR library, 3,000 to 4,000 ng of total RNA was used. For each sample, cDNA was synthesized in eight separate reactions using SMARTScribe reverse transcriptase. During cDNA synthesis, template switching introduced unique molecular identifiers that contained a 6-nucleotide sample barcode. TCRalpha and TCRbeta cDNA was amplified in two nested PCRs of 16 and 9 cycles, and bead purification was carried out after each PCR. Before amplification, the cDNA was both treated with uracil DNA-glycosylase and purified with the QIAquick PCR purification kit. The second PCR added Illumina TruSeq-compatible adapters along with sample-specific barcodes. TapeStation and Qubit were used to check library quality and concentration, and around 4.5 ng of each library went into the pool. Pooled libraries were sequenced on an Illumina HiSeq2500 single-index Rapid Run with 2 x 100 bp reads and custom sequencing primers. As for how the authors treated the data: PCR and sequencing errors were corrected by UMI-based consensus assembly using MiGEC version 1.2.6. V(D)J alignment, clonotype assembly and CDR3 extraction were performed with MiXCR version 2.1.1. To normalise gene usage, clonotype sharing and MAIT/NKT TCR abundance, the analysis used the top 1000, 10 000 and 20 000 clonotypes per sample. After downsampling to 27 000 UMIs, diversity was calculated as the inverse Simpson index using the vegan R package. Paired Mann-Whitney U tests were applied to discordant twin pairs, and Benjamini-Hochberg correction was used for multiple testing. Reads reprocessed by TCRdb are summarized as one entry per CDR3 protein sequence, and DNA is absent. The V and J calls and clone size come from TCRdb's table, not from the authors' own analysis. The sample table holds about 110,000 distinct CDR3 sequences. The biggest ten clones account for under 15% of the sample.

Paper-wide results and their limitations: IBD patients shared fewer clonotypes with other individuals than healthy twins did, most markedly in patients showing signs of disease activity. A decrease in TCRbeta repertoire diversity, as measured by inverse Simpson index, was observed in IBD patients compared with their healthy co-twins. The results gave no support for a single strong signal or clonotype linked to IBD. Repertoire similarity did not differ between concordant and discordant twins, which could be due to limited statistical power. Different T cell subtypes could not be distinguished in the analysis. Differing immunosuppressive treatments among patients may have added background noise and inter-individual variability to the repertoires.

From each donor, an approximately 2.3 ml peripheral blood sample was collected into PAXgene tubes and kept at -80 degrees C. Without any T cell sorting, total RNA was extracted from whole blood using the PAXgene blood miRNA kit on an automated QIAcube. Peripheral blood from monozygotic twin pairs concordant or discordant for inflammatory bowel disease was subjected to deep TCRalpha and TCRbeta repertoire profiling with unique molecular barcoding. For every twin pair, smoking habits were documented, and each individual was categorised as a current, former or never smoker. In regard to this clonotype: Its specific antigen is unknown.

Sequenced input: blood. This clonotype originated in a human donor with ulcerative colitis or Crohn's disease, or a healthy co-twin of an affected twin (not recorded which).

The CDR3 protein is CASSLQGADNEQFF. The chain links TRBV12-3 or TRBV12-4 with TRBJ2-1; there is no DNA to check the TCRdb D call of TRBD1. The CDR3 contains 14 residues, cysteine and phenylalanine counted. No DNA appears here.